One T cell receptor (beta chain) is described in this entry. Its antigen is still unknown. CDR1 and CDR2 from the germline V gene are ENHRY and SYGVKD. The germline V and J ends were trimmed by 5 bases and 4 bases, with 11 bases remaining between them. The CDR3 sequence is 13 residues long. Reverse transcribing all isolated RNA meant expressed TCRB transcripts were sequenced. Only in-frame clones appear in the TCRdb table, and some are missing; sequencing was by immunoSEQ multiplex PCR. Of 600,000 to 750,000 clones in the sample, around an eighth were seen once. This record belongs to a study of beta chain features in type 1 diabetes. Background on the study: Sorted cells examined across all samples numbered around 110,000,000. Whole-study results and caveats: There was a moderate but significant shortening of TCRB CDR3s in all four CD4+ subsets of Type 1 diabetes patients. Any HLA type influence on TCRB rearrangement was left unresolved here. Compared to healthy donors, patients appeared to have naive, central memory and Treg TCRB repertoires that were more alike.

The chain links TRBV10-3 to TRBJ1-1, with a tentative D call TRBD1 (6 bases). The specimen was naive CD4+ T cells from blood. The clonotype originates from a man aged 30 to 39 with type 1 diabetes. The CDR3, as DNA: TGTGCCATCAGTAGGACAGTGACCACTGAAGCTTTCTTT. Its translation: CAISRTVTTEAFF.